The rows below give T cell receptor beta chains drawn from one sample of a study of shared clonotypes between healthy human individuals. The protocol was immunoSEQ multiplex PCR, while the TCRdb copy is restricted to in-frame clones and leaves out a portion. The sample has about 680,000 clones, about 91% seen once. The sequenced material came from naive CD8+ T cells sorted from blood. Source of these receptors: a man aged 30 to 45 in good health. Both conserved end residues are part of each CDR3. Each record gives: clone size, V gene, CDR3 protein. Not every row has a clone size; where given, it reads once, few, many or a size class.

>NA|TRBV7-8
CASSKDRYGYTF
>NA|TRBV2
CATQLPGQGYF
>NA|TRBV4-1
CASSHDDGAWTEAFF
>NA|TRBV5-6
CASSHDRGPGELFF
>NA|TRBV4-3
CASSQGLGLEQYF
>NA|TRBV25-1
CASCGQGAGEAFF
>NA|TRBV27
CASSNRDRATTNYGYTF
>NA|TRBV6-1
CASSERSSYEQYF
>NA|TRBV10-3
CAISEPRDPPGPYNEQFF
>NA|TRBV27
CASSSMAEETQYF
>NA|TRBV2
CASLNNGRQAYSYEQYF
>NA|TRBV4-1
CASGLNADRGLYEQYF
>NA|TRBV29-1
CSVESRGKETGELFF
>NA|TRBV7-2
CASSLVGTGYEKLFF
>NA|TRBV28
CASSSAGLYNEQFF
>NA|TRBV6-1
CASSESAGVNTEAFF
>NA|TRBV10-3
CAISFGDRKTF
>NA|TRBV7-9
CASSFTAITGELFF
>NA|TRBV4-1
CASSQGGGEEQYF
>NA|TRBV19
CASSIDLSRANTEAFF
>few|TRBV7-9
CASSLGTSGGHTGELFF
>NA|TRBV27
CASRQGTDTQYF
>NA|TRBV2
CASNQRTGSNQPQHF
>NA|TRBV5-4
CASSTSTSGVHNEQFF
>NA|TRBV6-4
CASSDSASGREDTGELFF
>once|TRBV15
CATSRDRSGSSYNEQFF
>few|TRBV4-2
CASRAGTGDEKLFF
>once|TRBV28
CASSPPLGSARGRYEKLFF
>NA|TRBV2
CATWTSGRQETQYF
>NA|TRBV19
CASSIPGLSYEQYF
>NA|TRBV27
CASSSGPYEQYF
>NA|TRBV19
CASSPSGTYEQYF
>once|TRBV4-3
CASSQDPGNTIYF
>NA|TRBV6-1
CASSGPDRTYEQYF
>NA|TRBV7-9
CASADRANTEAFF
>NA|TRBV6-8
CASSYGWAGKRGEQFF
>NA|TRBV5-4
CASSLLGIDEQFF
>NA|TRBV6-6
CASSYPTSGGNNEQFF
>NA|TRBV2
CASSWVTGELFF
>NA|TRBV13
CASSDRVNIQYF
>NA|TRBV19
CASSMVLAGDYEQYF
>NA|TRBV20-1
CSAQDGNEQFF
>NA|TRBV10-3
CAISETTAARPQHF
>NA|TRBV7-2
CASSLYFDSGEYEQYF
>NA|TRBV7-2
CASSSGHSNQPQHF
>NA|TRBV6-1
CASSAWTVQETQYF
>NA|TRBV6-5
CASRGQGVGGYTF
>NA|TRBV5-6
CASSLGALEQYF
>NA|TRBV27
CASSLYFRQGGQPQHF
>NA|TRBV5-4
CASSLASPGENTEAFF
>NA|TRBV5-4
CASSFRGGGSGNTIYF
>NA|TRBV6-6
CASSSKENTEAFF
>NA|TRBV6-5
CASSPRMRNTEAFF